Listed below are T cell receptor beta chains from one sample, sequenced in a study of molecular identifiers for immune sequencing clone quantification. Using its own MiXCR run on the PCR reads, TCRdb lists one record per CDR3 protein. The data show thousands of distinct CDR3 sequences, 14% seen once. Sequencing was performed on naive CD8+ T cells from blood, with Jurkat cell RNA spiked in. These TCRs come from a human donor in good health. Some libraries in this study had Jurkat cell RNA spiked in. Both conserved end residues are trimmed from each CDR3. Fields, in order: J gene, V gene, CDR3 protein.

TRBJ2-1 | TRBV27 | ASSWGFYNEQF
TRBJ2-3 | TRBV5-1 | ASSPGSQSTDTQY
TRBJ2-1 | TRBV4-3 | ASSQGGSNEQF
TRBJ2-3 | TRBV28 | ASSFLLRVTDTQY
TRBJ2-7 | TRBV30 | ASSRGGEQY
TRBJ2-7 | TRBV6-5 | ASSYVQGAYEQY
TRBJ2-7 | TRBV2 | ASSERGIAYEQY
TRBJ2-5 | TRBV18 | ASSPPLGQQETQY
TRBJ2-1 | TRBV10-3 | AISDRTTLSYNEQF
TRBJ2-7 | TRBV12-3/TRBV12-4 | ASSSTGSWYEQY
TRBJ2-3 | TRBV19 | ASSPSPGLTDTQY
TRBJ2-7 | TRBV25-1 | ASSNFRQGSSYEQY
TRBJ2-5 | TRBV9 | ASGVAEIQETQY
TRBJ1-1 | TRBV29-1 | SVAMQRINAEAF
TRBJ1-1 | TRBV12-3/TRBV12-4 | ASSGGQSPNTEAF
TRBJ2-3 | TRBV4-3 | ASSQDYARGATDTQY
TRBJ2-7 | TRBV6-6 | ASSYSASAYEQY
TRBJ1-2 | TRBV4-1 | ASSRRTDSTKTYGYT
TRBJ2-7 | TRBV4-1 | ASSQGGLADYEQY